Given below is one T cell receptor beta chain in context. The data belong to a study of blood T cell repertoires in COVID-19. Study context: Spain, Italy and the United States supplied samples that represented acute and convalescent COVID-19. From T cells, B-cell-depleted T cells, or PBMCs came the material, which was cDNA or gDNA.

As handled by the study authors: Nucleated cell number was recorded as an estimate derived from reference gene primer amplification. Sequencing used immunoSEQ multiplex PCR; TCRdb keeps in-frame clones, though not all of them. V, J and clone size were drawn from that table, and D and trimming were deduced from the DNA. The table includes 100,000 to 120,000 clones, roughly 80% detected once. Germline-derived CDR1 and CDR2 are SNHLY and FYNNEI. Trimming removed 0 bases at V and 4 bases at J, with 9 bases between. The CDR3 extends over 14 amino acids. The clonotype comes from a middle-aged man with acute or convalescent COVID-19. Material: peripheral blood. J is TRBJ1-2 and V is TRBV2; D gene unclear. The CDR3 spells CASSEASGPYGYTF. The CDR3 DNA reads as TGTGCCAGCAGTGAAGCTTCAGGCCCCTATGGCTACACCTTC.